Below, 29 T cell receptor beta chains from the same sample are listed, as sequenced in a study of CD4 and CD8 cells across lung adenocarcinoma regions. TCRdb called the PCR reads again in MiXCR, with one record for every CDR3 protein. The data contain some 20,000 distinct CDR3 sequences, about half of them singletons. Sample: CD4+ T cells from the margin of a lung tumor. Receptors originate from a male donor with lung adenocarcinoma. The CD4 and CD8 labels of this study may be unreliable.

This clonotype was seen repeatedly, ten times or more. The chain employs TRBV7-9 and TRBJ1-1; D is uncertain. CDR1 SEHNR and CDR2 FQNEAQ come from the germline V gene (reference sequence). The CDR3 extends over 15 amino acids. V was clipped by 5 bases and J by 4 bases, with 17 bases between them. The CDR3 bases are TGTGCCAGCAGCCACCCCCCGGGGATGGGCACTGAAGCTTTCTTT. Amino acid sequence: CASSHPPGMGTEAFF. The full variable domain, in which reference TRBV7-9 and TRBJ1-1 provide the parts outside the CDR3, is DTGVSQNPRHKITKRGQNVTFRCDPISEHNRLYWYRQTLGQGPEFLTYFQNEAQLEKSRLLSDRFSAERPKGSFSTLEIQRTEQGDSAMYLCASSHPPGMGTEAFFGQGTRLTVV.

By share, this clonotype ranks as medium-sized. The rearrangement joins TRBV6-5 to TRBJ2-1, with TRBD2 matching over 11 bases. The CDR3 contains 15 residues. Per germline, CDR1 MNHEY and CDR2 SVGAGI. The trim removed 6 bases at V and 6 bases at J, leaving 7 bases unmatched. CDR3 sequence reads: CASRFSGTSGNEQFF. The CDR3, as DNA: TGTGCCAGCAGATTCTCCGGGACTAGCGGCAATGAGCAGTTCTTC.

This clonotype was counted only a few times. This CDR3 reads CASSQGGVEGEQFF. CDR3 DNA sequence: TGTGCCAGCAGCCAAGGCGGGGTCGAGGGTGAGCAGTTCTTC. This chain links TRBV3-1 with TRBJ2-1; D may be TRBD2 (6 bases). This CDR3 contains 14 residues. The V gene lost 1 base and the J gene lost 9 bases, with 13 bases spanning the gap. Germline CDR1 and CDR2: LGHDT and YNNKEL (reference sequence).

This clonotype was picked up many times. The chain uses TRBV18 and TRBJ2-5; D gene ambiguous. Per germline, CDR1 KGHSH and CDR2 LQKENI. This CDR3 is 12 amino acids long. Trimming shortened V by 5 bases and J by 0 bases, and 4 bases separated the two germline ends. The CDR3 bases are TGTGCCAGCTCAGCCAACCAAGAGACCCAGTACTTC. Protein: CASSANQETQYF.

The gene calls are TRBV7-6 and TRBJ2-1; TRBD2 aligns across 7 bases. Germline loops: CDR1 SGHVS, CDR2 FNYEAQ. The ends lost 5 bases at V and 5 bases at J; junction bases unmatched: 3. This CDR3 contains 13 residues. The CDR3 region has the DNA TGTGCCAGCAGCCACGGGACTAACAATGAGCAGTTCTTC. Translating it yields CASSHGTNNEQFF.

This clonotype was seen ten or more times. The chain uses TRBV10-1 and TRBJ2-2, with D perhaps given as TRBD1 or TRBD2 (5 bases each). Trimming pared 0 bases from V and 2 bases from J, leaving 10 bases between. In germline, CDR1 is WNHNN, CDR2 SYGVQD (reference sequence). The CDR3 totals 16 residues. The CDR3 spells CASSESSGRNTGELFF. CDR3 nucleotide sequence: TGCGCCAGCAGTGAGTCATCGGGACGAAACACCGGGGAGCTGTTTTTT.

The gene calls are TRBV10-2 and TRBJ2-4; 7 bases map to TRBD2. Germline V gene lookup returns CDR1 WSHSY and CDR2 SAAADI. The CDR3 is 14 residues long. The junction had 7 bases not matched to a gene; V was cut back by 6 bases and J by 5 bases. In DNA, the CDR3 is TGCGCCAGCAGCCGGCTGGGAGGGGAAAACATTCAGTACTTC. This sequence encodes CASSRLGGENIQYF.

Turning to this clonotype: Sequence at one end of the junction differs from germline and may be a read error. The chain employs TRBV10-3 and TRBJ1-3; D ambiguous. The germline gives CDR1 ENHRY, CDR2 SYGVKD. The CDR3 loop spans 11 amino acids. In DNA form, the CDR3 reads TGCCGCGGGCGTACGGGAAACACCATATATTTT. Translation gives CRGRTGNTIYF.

A word on this clonotype: The junction shows a germline mismatch at one end, possibly a read error. The V call is TRBV27, the J call TRBJ2-5, with a tentative D call TRBD2 (6 bases). CDR1 and CDR2 (germline): MNHEY, SMNVEV (reference sequence). The CDR3 length is 15 residues. CDR3 sequence reads: CARGTGVRDQDTQYF. CDR3 coding DNA: TGTGCCAGGGGGACGGGGGTCCGTGACCAAGATACCCAGTACTTC.

In this sample, this clonotype turned up many times. J is TRBJ2-5 and V is TRBV4-1; 11 nucleotides line up with TRBD2. CDR1 and CDR2 from the germline V gene are MGHRA and YSYEKL. Unmatched junction bases numbered 4, after V lost 3 bases and J lost 1 base. This CDR3 region has 16 residues. The CDR3 DNA is TGCGCCAGCAGCCAGGGACTAGCGGCCCTCCAAGAGACCCAGTACTTC. This encodes CASSQGLAALQETQYF.

At least ten counts were recorded for this clonotype. The chain employs TRBV4-1 and TRBJ2-5, with D maybe TRBD2 (5 bases). Matching the DNA end better, TRBJ2-7 makes the J call doubtful. The germline V gene has CDR1 MGHRA and CDR2 YSYEKL. The CDR3 consists of 13 residues. CDR3 DNA sequence: TGCGCCAGCAGCCAAACTAGTGCCTACGAGCAGTACTTC. This gives the protein CASSQTSAYEQYF.

The chain joins TRBV6-1 to TRBJ2-4; TRBD2 matches at 8 bases. Germline loops: CDR1 MNHNS, CDR2 SASEGT. The CDR3 consists of 14 residues. The CDR3 sequence: CAGIGGGDREIQYF. In DNA, the CDR3 is TGTGCGGGGATCGGGGGGGGTGATCGGGAGATTCAGTACTTC.

The chain links TRBV6-1 to TRBJ2-5, with D perhaps matching TRBD1 or TRBD2 (6 bases each). CDR1 and CDR2 from the germline V gene are MNHNS and SASEGT. Trimming stripped 2 bases from V and 11 bases from J, with 33 bases between. The CDR3 is 19 amino acids. The CDR3 nucleotides are TGTGCCAGCAGTGAATTCGCGGGGCTCGGGGGCCGTGACCAAGAGATTCAGTACTTC. This codes for CASSEFAGLGGRDQEIQYF.

The sample holds one count of this clonotype. Compared with germline, one end of the junction differs, possibly owing to a read error. The chain carries TRBV4-2 and TRBJ2-4; TRBD1 or TRBD2 may be the D gene (6 bases each). Germline V gene data show CDR1 as LGHNA and CDR2 as YNFKEQ. There are 16 residues in the CDR3. CDR3 region: CASSHSGASAKDTQYF. The CDR3, as DNA: TGTGCCAGCAGCCACTCGGGGGCGTCCGCCAAAGATACTCAGTATTTC.

This clonotype occurred once. This rearrangement joins TRBV6-5 to TRBJ2-3; 8 nucleotides match TRBD1. The CDR3 consists of 16 residues. J gave up 5 bases and V 3 bases, and 10 bases lay outside the gene matches. Germline V gives CDR1 MNHEY, CDR2 SVGAGI. The CDR3 DNA reads TGTGCCAGCAGTTATTTTCAAACAGGGGGAGAAGATACGCAGTATTTT. This encodes CASSYFQTGGEDTQYF.

This chain uses TRBV7-2 with TRBJ1-4; 8 bases align to TRBD1. The CDR3 length is 14 residues. Per germline, CDR1 SGHTA and CDR2 FQGNSA. V trimming: 5 bases; J trimming: 8 bases; junction bases outside the gene matches: 7. The CDR3 sequence is CASSEGQAREKLFF. Here the CDR3 DNA reads TGTGCCAGCAGCGAGGGACAGGCTCGGGAAAAACTGTTTTTT. Full variable domain (remainder filled in from reference TRBV7-2 and TRBJ1-4): GAGVSQSPSNKVTEKGKDVELRCDPISGHTALYWYRQSLGQGLEFLIYFQGNSAPDKSGLPSDRFSAERTGGSVSTLTIQRTQQEDSAVYLCASSEGQAREKLFFGSGTQLSVL.

With regard to this clonotype: Sequence at one end of the junction differs from germline and may be a read error. The chain has TRBV6-5 and TRBJ2-3, with TRBD2 as a possible D gene (7 bases). CDR1 MNHEY and CDR2 SVGAGI come from the germline V gene. This CDR3 comprises 15 residues. CDR3: CARSHGGGDTETQYF. CDR3 coding DNA: TGTGCCAGGAGTCACGGGGGAGGGGACACAGAGACGCAGTATTTC.

The chain carries TRBV3-1 and TRBJ2-3; no clear D gene. Trimming stripped 3 bases from V and 6 bases from J, with 4 bases between. The germline V gene encodes CDR1 LGHDT and CDR2 YNNKEL (reference sequence). This CDR3 has 11 amino acids. The CDR3 bases are TGTGCCAGCAGCCATACGGATACGCAGTATTTT. Translating it yields CASSHTDTQYF.

The gene calls are TRBV27 and TRBJ2-4; tentative D call: TRBD1 (5 bases). V lost 5 bases and J lost 13, with 27 bases in between. The CDR3 consists of 16 residues. Per germline, CDR1 MNHEY and CDR2 SMNVEV (reference sequence). CDR3 coding DNA: TGTGCCAGCAGTGTAGTGGGGCCATGCGCCACAGATATGCAGTACTTC. Protein: CASSVVGPCATDMQYF.

The chain joins TRBV6-4 to TRBJ2-4, with D unclear. V shed 4 bases and J shed 13 bases, with 23 bases lying between them. CDR3 length equals 15 residues. CDR1 and CDR2 (germline): MRHNA, SNTAGT. The CDR3 region has the DNA TGTGCCAGCAGTGGGGCTAGGTGGGCCAAAGACACGCAGTACTTC. Protein: CASSGARWAKDTQYF.

With respect to this clonotype: Compared with germline, one end of the junction differs, possibly owing to a read error. V is TRBV6-1 and J is TRBJ2-3; D call uncertain. The CDR3 totals 14 residues. Germline V gene lookup returns CDR1 MNHNS and CDR2 SASEGT. In DNA, the CDR3 is TGTGCCAGCAGTGAATCCATATCTACAGATATTCAGTATTTC. This gives the protein CASSESISTDIQYF.

The rearrangement links TRBV6-1 to TRBJ2-5; maybe TRBD2 (5 bases). The end of the DNA fits TRBJ2-7 better, so the J call may be wrong. There are 12 residues in the CDR3. Germline-derived CDR1 and CDR2 are MNHNS and SASEGT. As DNA, the CDR3 is TGTGCCAGCAGTGGGGGTGGGAGCGAGCAGTACTTC. As protein: CASSGGGSEQYF.

The chain uses TRBV6-5 and TRBJ2-3; 7 nucleotides line up with TRBD2. Trimming removed 6 bases from V and 2 bases from J; junction bases left unmatched: 11. Looked up from germline, CDR1 is MNHEY and CDR2 is SVGAGI. The CDR3 is 16 amino acids. The chain's CDR3 is CASRCSGGSDTDTQYF. CDR3 in DNA: TGTGCCAGCAGGTGCTCCGGGGGGAGCGACACAGATACGCAGTATTTT.

This clonotype was detected ten times or more. The chain combines TRBV7-3 with TRBJ2-1; perhaps TRBD1 as D (5 bases). This CDR3 region has 13 residues. Trimming removed 0 bases at V and 6 bases at J, with 6 bases between. Germline lookup yields CDR1 SGHTA and CDR2 FQGTGA. DNA of the CDR3: TGTGCCAGCAGCTTAACGGGGCGCAATGAGCAGTTCTTC. It codes for CASSLTGRNEQFF.

Ten or more counts support this clonotype. CDR3 bases: TGTGCCAGCAGGAACCCTCAAGGAAGGAACGAGCAGTACTTC. The encoded protein is CASRNPQGRNEQYF. The chain has TRBV6-1 and TRBJ2-5, with unresolved D. The tail of the sequence fits TRBJ2-7 better, so the J call may be wrong. The germline gives CDR1 MNHNS, CDR2 SASEGT. This CDR3 is 14 amino acids long.

In this sample, this clonotype turned up many times. The chain is built from TRBV27 and TRBJ1-4; D possibly corresponds to TRBD1 (5 bases). The germline gives CDR1 MNHEY, CDR2 SMNVEV (reference sequence). V shed 2 bases and J shed 8 bases, with 18 bases lying between them. CDR3 length: 16 amino acids. The CDR3 coding sequence is TGTGCCAGCAGTTTAGATGGTTCGCAGGGAGGGGAAAAACTGTTTTTT. Translation: CASSLDGSQGGEKLFF.

The rearrangement joins TRBV6-5 to TRBJ1-5; 9 positions agree with TRBD1. The germline V gene encodes CDR1 MNHEY and CDR2 SVGAGI. With 4 bases clipped from V and 5 bases from J, the junction kept 3 bases outside the gene matches. This CDR3 contains 14 residues. This CDR3 is CASSSTGGHQPQHF. CDR3 sequence (DNA): TGTGCCAGCAGTTCCACAGGGGGCCATCAGCCCCAGCATTTT.

This chain links TRBV4-1 with TRBJ2-1; 8 bases are a match to TRBD1. CDR1 and CDR2 (germline): MGHRA, YSYEKL. J gave up 5 bases and V 4 bases, and 7 bases lay outside the gene matches. This CDR3 is built from 15 residues. CDR3 DNA sequence: TGCGCCAGCAGCCCTCAAGTACAGGGGGACAATGAGCAGTTCTTC. Residues: CASSPQVQGDNEQFF.

This clonotype is medium-sized by share. J is TRBJ2-1 and V is TRBV6-5, with 9 bases identical to TRBD2. The trim removed 6 bases at V and 10 bases at J, leaving 13 bases unmatched. Germline CDR1 reads MNHEY; CDR2 reads SVGAGI. The CDR3 loop spans 15 amino acids. CDR3 region: CASRGTPGLAGEQFF. CDR3 coding DNA: TGTGCCAGCAGGGGAACCCCGGGACTAGCAGGGGAGCAGTTCTTC.